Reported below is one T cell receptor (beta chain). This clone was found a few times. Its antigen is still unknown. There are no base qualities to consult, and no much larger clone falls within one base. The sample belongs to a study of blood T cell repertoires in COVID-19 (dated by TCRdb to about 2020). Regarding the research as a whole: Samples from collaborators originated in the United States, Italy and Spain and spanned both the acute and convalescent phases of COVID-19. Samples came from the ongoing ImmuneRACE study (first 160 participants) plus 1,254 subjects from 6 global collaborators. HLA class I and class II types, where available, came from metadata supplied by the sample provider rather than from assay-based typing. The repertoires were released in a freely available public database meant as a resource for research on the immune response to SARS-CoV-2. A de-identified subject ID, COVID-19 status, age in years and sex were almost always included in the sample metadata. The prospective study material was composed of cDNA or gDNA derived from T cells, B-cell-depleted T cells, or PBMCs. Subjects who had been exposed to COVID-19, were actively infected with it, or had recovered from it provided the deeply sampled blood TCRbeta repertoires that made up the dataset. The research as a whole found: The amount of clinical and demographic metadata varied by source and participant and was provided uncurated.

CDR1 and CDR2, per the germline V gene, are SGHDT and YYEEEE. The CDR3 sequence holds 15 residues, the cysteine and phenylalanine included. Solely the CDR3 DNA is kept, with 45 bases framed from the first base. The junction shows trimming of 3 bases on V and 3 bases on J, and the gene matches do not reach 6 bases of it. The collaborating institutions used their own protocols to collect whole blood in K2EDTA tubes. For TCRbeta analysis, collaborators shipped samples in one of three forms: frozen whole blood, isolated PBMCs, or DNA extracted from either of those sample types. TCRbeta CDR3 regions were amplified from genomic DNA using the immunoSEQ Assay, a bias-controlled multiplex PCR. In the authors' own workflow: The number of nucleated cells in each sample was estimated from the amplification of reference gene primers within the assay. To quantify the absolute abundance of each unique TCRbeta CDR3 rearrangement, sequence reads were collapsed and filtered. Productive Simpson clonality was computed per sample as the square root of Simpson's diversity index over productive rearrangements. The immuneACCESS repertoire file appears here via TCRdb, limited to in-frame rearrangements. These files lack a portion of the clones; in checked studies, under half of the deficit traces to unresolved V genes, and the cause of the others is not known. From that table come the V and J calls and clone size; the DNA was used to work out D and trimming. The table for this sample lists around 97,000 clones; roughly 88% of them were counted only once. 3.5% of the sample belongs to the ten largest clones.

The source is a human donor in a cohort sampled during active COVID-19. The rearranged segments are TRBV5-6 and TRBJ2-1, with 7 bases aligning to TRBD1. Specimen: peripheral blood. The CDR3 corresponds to CASSSLTGVYNEQFF. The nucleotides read TGTGCCAGCAGCTCACTCACAGGGGTCTACAATGAGCAGTTCTTC.